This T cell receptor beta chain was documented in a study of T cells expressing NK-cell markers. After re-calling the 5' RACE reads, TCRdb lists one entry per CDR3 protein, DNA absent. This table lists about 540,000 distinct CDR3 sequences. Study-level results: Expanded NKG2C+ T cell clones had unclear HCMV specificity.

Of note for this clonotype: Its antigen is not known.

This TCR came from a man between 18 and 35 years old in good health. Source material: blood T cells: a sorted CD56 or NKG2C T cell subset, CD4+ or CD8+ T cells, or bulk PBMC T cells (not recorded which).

The CDR3 region is CSATEGTGELFF. The gene calls are TRBV20-1 and TRBJ2-2. Germline V gene lookup returns CDR1 DFQATT and CDR2 SNEGSKA (reference sequence). CDR3 length: 12 residues.